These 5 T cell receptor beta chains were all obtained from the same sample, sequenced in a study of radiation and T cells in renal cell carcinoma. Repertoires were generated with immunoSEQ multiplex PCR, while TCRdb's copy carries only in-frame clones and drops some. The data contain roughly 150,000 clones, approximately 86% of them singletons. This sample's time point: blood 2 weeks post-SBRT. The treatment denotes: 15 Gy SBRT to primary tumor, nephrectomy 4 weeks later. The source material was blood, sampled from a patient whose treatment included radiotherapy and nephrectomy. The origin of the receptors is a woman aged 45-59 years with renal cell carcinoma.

CDR3 nucleotide sequence: TGTGCCAGCGCCGGGCTTTACGAGCAGTACTTC. As protein: CASAGLYEQYF. The chain has TRBV6-1 and TRBJ2-7; D call uncertain. V was clipped by 8 bases and J by 4 bases, with 9 bases between them. The CDR3 totals 11 residues. Germline V gives CDR1 MNHNS, CDR2 SASEGT.

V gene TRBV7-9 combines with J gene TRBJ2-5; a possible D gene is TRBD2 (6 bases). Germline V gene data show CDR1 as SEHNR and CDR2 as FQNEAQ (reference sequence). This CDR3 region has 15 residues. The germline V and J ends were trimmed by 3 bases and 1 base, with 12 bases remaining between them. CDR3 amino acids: CASSFGGASQETQYF. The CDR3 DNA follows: TGTGCCAGCAGCTTTGGCGGGGCCAGCCAAGAGACCCAGTACTTC.

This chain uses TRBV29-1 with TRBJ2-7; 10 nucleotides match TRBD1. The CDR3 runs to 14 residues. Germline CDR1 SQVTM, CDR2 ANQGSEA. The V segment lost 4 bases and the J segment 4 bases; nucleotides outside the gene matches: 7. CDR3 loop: CSVALDRGTYEQYF. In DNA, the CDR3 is TGCAGCGTTGCTCTGGACAGGGGGACATACGAGCAGTACTTC.

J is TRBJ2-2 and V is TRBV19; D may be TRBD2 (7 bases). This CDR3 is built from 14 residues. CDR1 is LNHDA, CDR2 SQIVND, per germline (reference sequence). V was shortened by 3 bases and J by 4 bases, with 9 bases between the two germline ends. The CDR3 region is CASSMAGATGELFF. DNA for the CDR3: TGTGCCAGTAGTATGGCGGGGGCCACCGGGGAGCTGTTTTTT.

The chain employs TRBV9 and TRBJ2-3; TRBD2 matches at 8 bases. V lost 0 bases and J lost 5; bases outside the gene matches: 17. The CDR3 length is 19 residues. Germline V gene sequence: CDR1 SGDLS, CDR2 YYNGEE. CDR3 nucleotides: TGTGCCAGCAGCGTAGGTATAGCGGTCGCGGGGGGCCGGGGAGATACGCAGTATTTT. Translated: CASSVGIAVAGGRGDTQYF. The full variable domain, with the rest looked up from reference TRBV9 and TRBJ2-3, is DSGVTQTPKHLITATGQRVTLRCSPRSGDLSVYWYQQSLDQGLQFLIQYYNGEERAKGNILERFSAQQFPDLHSELNLSSLELGDSALYFCASSVGIAVAGGRGDTQYFGPGTRLTVL.